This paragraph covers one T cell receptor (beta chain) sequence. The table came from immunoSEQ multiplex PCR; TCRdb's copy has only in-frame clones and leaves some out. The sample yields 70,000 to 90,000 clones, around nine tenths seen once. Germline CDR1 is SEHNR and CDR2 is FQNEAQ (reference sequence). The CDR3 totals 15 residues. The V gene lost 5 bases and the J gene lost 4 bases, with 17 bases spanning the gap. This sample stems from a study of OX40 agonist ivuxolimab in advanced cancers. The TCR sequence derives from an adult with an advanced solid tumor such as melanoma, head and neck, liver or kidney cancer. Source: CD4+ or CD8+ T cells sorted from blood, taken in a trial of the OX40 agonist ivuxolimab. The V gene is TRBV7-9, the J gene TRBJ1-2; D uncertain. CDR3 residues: CASSPMSGRGYGYTF. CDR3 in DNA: TGTGCCAGCAGCCCCATGTCCGGCAGAGGCTATGGCTACACCTTC.